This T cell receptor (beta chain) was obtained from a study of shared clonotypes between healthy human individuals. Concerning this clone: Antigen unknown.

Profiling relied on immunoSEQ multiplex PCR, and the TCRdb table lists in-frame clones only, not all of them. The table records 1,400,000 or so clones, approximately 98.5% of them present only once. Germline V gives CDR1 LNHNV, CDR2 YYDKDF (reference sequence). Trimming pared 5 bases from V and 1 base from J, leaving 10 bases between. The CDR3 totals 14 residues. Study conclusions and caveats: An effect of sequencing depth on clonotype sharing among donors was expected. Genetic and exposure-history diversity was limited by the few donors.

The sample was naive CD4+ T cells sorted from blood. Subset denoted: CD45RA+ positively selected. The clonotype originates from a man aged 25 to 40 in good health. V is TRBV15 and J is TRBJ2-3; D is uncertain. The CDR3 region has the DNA TGTGCCACCAGCGCGCGGAGCCGCACAGATACGCAGTATTTT. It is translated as CATSARSRTDTQYF.